This TCR beta chain was found in a study of T cells in Graves' hyperthyroidism and ophthalmopathy. This clonotype was counted between two and nine times. RNA transcripts provided the source from which TCR beta CDR3 regions were amplified. HTBI primers were used for first-round RT-PCR of the TCR CDR3. TCRdb passed the multiplex PCR reads through MiXCR, listing each CDR3 protein once. The sample has about 480,000 distinct CDR3 sequences, around an eighth seen once. For Graves' hyperthyroidism to be stable, ophthalmopathy could not progress within 18 months. The study excluded patients with uncontrolled infection, other autoimmune disease, pregnancy or lactation. The specimen was blood. This receptor was identified in a woman between 18 and 29 years old with Graves' hyperthyroidism.

The CDR3 here is CASSALFGDEQFF. In DNA form, the CDR3 reads TGCGCCAGCAGCGCCCTCTTTGGAGACGAGCAGTTCTTC. The V and J genes are TRBV4-3 and TRBJ2-1; D not certain. The CDR3 has 13 residues. The germline V gene encodes CDR1 LGHNA and CDR2 YSLEER. V was clipped by 5 bases and J by 10 bases, with 15 bases between them.